This T cell receptor (beta chain) was documented in a study of identical twins. TCRdb passed the 5' RACE reads through MiXCR, listing each CDR3 protein once. The sample contains about 700,000 distinct CDR3 sequences, less than 10% of which appear only once. With regard to this clonotype: Its antigen is still unknown.

Findings of the study overall: The more abundant beta clonotypes in cord blood had fewer insertions, and memory repertoires did not show this. Donors were not followed over many years; analysis was cross-sectional.

Looked up from germline, CDR1 is SEHNR and CDR2 is FQNEAQ (reference sequence). Trimming took 4 bases from V and 0 from J; bases not matched to a gene: 5. This CDR3 spans 15 amino acids. This sample also appeared in a second study, on yellow fever vaccine responses in identical twins. Turning to that study: Twins' vaccine T cell responses reportedly seemed partly convergent and partly personalized.

The clonotype comes from a woman aged 18-30 years in good health. This chain links TRBV7-9 with TRBJ2-7; 8 positions agree with TRBD1. Sequencing input: PBMCs. In DNA, the CDR3 is TGTGCCAGCAGCTCCCCGGACAGGGACTCCTACGAGCAGTACTTC. This translates into CASSSPDRDSYEQYF. Combining the CDR3 with reference TRBV7-9 and TRBJ2-7 gives the whole variable domain DTGVSQNPRHKITKRGQNVTFRCDPISEHNRLYWYRQTLGQGPEFLTYFQNEAQLEKSRLLSDRFSAERPKGSFSTLEIQRTEQGDSAMYLCASSSPDRDSYEQYFGPGTRLTVT.